These T cell receptor beta chains were read from a single sample in a study of cytomegalovirus exposure and HLA in healthy donors. Measured with immunoSEQ multiplex PCR; TCRdb has only the in-frame clones, and not every one. This repertoire shows around 120,000 clones, 65% to 85% found once; its top ten account for 1% to 1.5%. Sequencing was done on a sample of PBMCs. The receptor set was obtained from a boy between 10 and 17 years old in good health and CMV-seronegative. Each CDR3 is given without its conserved first and last residue. The order of the fields is clone size, V gene, D gene, J gene, CDR3 protein. The D gene is left open where the match is weak. Size tells how often a clone was seen (once, few, many) or the class of an expanded clone, and some rows leave it out.

>-|TRBV5-1|-|TRBJ1-1
ASSLAKLAAPNTEAF
>-|TRBV5-4|TRBD2|TRBJ2-2
AWALAGGPTGELF
>-|TRBV9|-|TRBJ1-6
ASSVEPHNSPLH
>-|TRBV19|TRBD1|TRBJ1-5
ASRPQGTNQPQH
>few|TRBV5-1|TRBD1|TRBJ1-2
ASHDTGGYGYT
>-|TRBV6-1|-|TRBJ2-7
ASRDLGSRYEQY
>-|TRBV30|TRBD2|TRBJ2-7
AWTRDYSYEQY
>once|TRBV6-1|TRBD1|TRBJ1-2
ASSGTGAYGYT
>-|TRBV5-4|-|TRBJ2-7
ASSFVTSREQY
>once|TRBV30|TRBD1|TRBJ1-6
ACKDRAGSPLH
>-|TRBV5-1|TRBD1|TRBJ2-2
ASSLNRGTGELF